Below, 13 T cell receptor beta chains from the same sample are listed, as sequenced in a study of chemoradiotherapy in HPV16-positive cancers. Sequenced by immunoSEQ multiplex PCR; TCRdb stores in-frame clones only, minus some. Of under 35,000 clones in the sample, approximately 88% were seen once. Sequences were derived from blood, sampled from a patient who underwent chemoradiotherapy. The receptors derive from a human donor with HPV-associated anogenital cancer.

This sequence joins TRBV29-1 and TRBJ2-1; 9 bases fit TRBD1. Germline lookup yields CDR1 SQVTM and CDR2 ANQGSEA. V lost 7 bases, J lost 2 bases, and 6 bases stayed unmatched. CDR3 length equals 14 residues. CDR3: CSGTGTGTYNEQFF. The CDR3 DNA reads as TGCAGCGGTACCGGGACAGGGACCTACAATGAGCAGTTCTTC.

This chain links TRBV6-5 with TRBJ2-5; D not certain. The end of the DNA is better explained by TRBJ2-7, so the J call may be wrong. Germline CDR1 reads MNHEY; CDR2 reads SVGAGI. The CDR3 extends over 12 amino acids. The CDR3 is CASSTYTYEQYF. CDR3 coding DNA: TGTGCCAGCAGTACCTACACCTACGAGCAGTACTTC.

This rearrangement joins TRBV15 to TRBJ1-4, with D tentatively TRBD1 (6 bases). Germline loops: CDR1 LNHNV, CDR2 YYDKDF (reference sequence). The CDR3 consists of 17 residues. Trimming shortened V by 0 bases and J by 7 bases, and 18 bases separated the two germline ends. For the CDR3, the DNA is TGTGCCACCAGCAGAGAAAGGACAGAATTCCAATTTGAAAAACTGTTTTTT. This encodes CATSRERTEFQFEKLFF.

This chain connects TRBV28 to TRBJ2-7, with no clear D. The CDR3 spans 15 residues. Deletions cut 4 bases from V and 1 base from J, with 14 bases between. Germline V CDR1 and CDR2: MDHEN, SYDVKM. The CDR3 here is CASSWLLSVSYEQYF. Written as DNA, the CDR3 is TGTGCCAGCAGTTGGTTACTATCCGTATCCTACGAGCAGTACTTC.

The V call is TRBV10-1, the J call TRBJ2-7; TRBD2 agrees at 12 bases. The CDR3 runs to 15 residues. J was trimmed by 7 bases and V by 5 bases; bases with no gene match: 9. The V gene's germline CDR1 is WNHNN and CDR2 SYGVQD (reference sequence). The CDR3: CASSNPSGGDLEQYF. Here the CDR3 DNA reads TGCGCCAGCAGTAATCCTAGCGGGGGGGATTTGGAGCAGTACTTC.

This clone was seen only once. The rearrangement joins TRBV5-1 to TRBJ1-5, with D unclear. CDR3 size: 15 residues. Trimming took 0 bases from V and 6 from J, leaving 13 bases between them. CDR1 and CDR2 (germline): SGHRS, YFSETQ. CDR3 residues: CASSLVGGYGQPQHF. The CDR3 DNA follows: TGCGCCAGCAGCTTGGTAGGAGGGTACGGTCAGCCCCAGCATTTT.

The V and J genes are TRBV2 and TRBJ2-5; no reliable D call. The germline V and J ends were trimmed by 4 bases and 1 base, with 7 bases remaining between them. Germline values: CDR1 SNHLY, CDR2 FYNNEI. The length of the CDR3 is 13 residues. CDR3: CASSGHPQETQYF. The CDR3 region has the DNA TGTGCCAGCAGTGGCCACCCCCAAGAGACCCAGTACTTC.

This clone was recorded once. V gene TRBV6-5 combines with J gene TRBJ2-3; 10 bases are a match to TRBD2. The CDR3 runs 14 residues. Germline V gives CDR1 MNHEY, CDR2 SVGAGI. V was pared by 10 bases and J by 0 bases, with 4 bases of the junction left unmatched. The CDR3 DNA sequence: TGTGCCACCAGGACTAGCGGTAGCACAGATACGCAGTATTTT. Encoded protein: CATRTSGSTDTQYF.

This chain uses TRBV7-2 with TRBJ2-1; 8 nucleotides align to TRBD2. CDR1 is SGHTA, CDR2 FQGNSA, per germline. This CDR3 comprises 15 residues. Germline trimming cut 5 bases from V and 0 bases from J; bases unmatched to any gene: 3. This CDR3 reads CASSRSGSSYNEQFF. The DNA of the CDR3 is TGTGCCAGCAGCCGGAGCGGGAGCTCCTACAATGAGCAGTTCTTC.

This clone was seen more than once but under ten times. The J gene is TRBJ1-1, the V gene TRBV19; 11 nucleotides line up with TRBD1. V gave up 6 bases and J gave up 2 bases; unmatched junction bases: 5. Germline CDR1 reads LNHDA; CDR2 reads SQIVND (reference sequence). CDR3 length equals 15 residues. CDR3 protein: CASRPGQGDNTEAFF. The DNA for the CDR3 is TGTGCCAGTAGGCCGGGACAGGGGGATAACACTGAAGCTTTCTTT. Full variable domain (outside the CDR3, taken from reference TRBV19 and TRBJ1-1): DGGITQSPKYLFRKEGQNVTLSCEQNLNHDAMYWYRQDPGQGLRLIYYSQIVNDFQKGDIAEGYSVSREKKESFPLTVTSAQKNPTAFYLCASRPGQGDNTEAFFGQGTRLTVV.

The CDR3 region has the DNA TGTGCCACCTCGACCGGGACAGGGACTGCCGGCTACACCTTC. The encoded protein is CATSTGTGTAGYTF. This chain uses TRBV27 with TRBJ1-2; TRBD1 aligns across 9 bases. The CDR3 spans 14 residues. Germline V gene data show CDR1 as MNHEY and CDR2 as SMNVEV (reference sequence). Trimming removed 10 bases from V and 8 bases from J; junction bases left unmatched: 14.

The chain has TRBV2 and TRBJ1-1; no reliable D call. Germline values: CDR1 SNHLY, CDR2 FYNNEI. The ends were cut back, 0 bases at V and 1 base at J, with 12 bases in the middle. The CDR3 extends over 16 amino acids. As DNA, the CDR3 is TGTGCCAGCAGTGAAGCGCCGGGGAGTTGGAACACTGAAGCTTTCTTT. Amino acid sequence: CASSEAPGSWNTEAFF.

The chain couples TRBV28 to TRBJ2-5; D is undetermined. The V and J ends lost 11 bases and 1 base respectively, with 17 bases between them. This CDR3 has 14 residues. The germline V gene encodes CDR1 MDHEN and CDR2 SYDVKM. DNA for the CDR3: TGTGCCTCCGCCCCCCGGGCTCCCCAAGAGACCCAGTACTTC. Encoded protein: CASAPRAPQETQYF.